This TCR beta chain was found in a study of T cell repertoires in cytomegalovirus infection. In the case of this clonotype: Its antigen remains unidentified.

TCRdb re-called the reads with MiXCR, one entry per CDR3 protein. The sample shows approximately 73,000 distinct CDR3 sequences, roughly 40% of them seen only once. Trimming cost V 2 bases and J 3 bases; bases outside gene matches: 12. The CDR3 extends over 17 amino acids. Germline V gene sequence: CDR1 LNHNV, CDR2 YYDKDF (reference sequence). The sequence came from a human donor in good health (CMV status not recorded). Some clones in this sample may be carry-over from other donors' samples. The chain carries TRBV15 and TRBJ2-7, with 8 nucleotides matching TRBD1. This material consisted of CD8+ T cells from cultured PBMCs, taken from culture after CMV antigen stimulation. The CDR3 here is CATSRRSAGTGLYEQYF. The DNA of the CDR3 is TGTGCCACCAGCAGACGCTCCGCCGGGACAGGCCTCTACGAGCAGTACTTC.